The rows below give T cell receptor beta chains drawn from one sample of a study of CD8 T cells in ankylosing spondylitis. TCRdb recomputed calls from the 5' RACE reads with MiXCR, one row per CDR3 protein. The data show 120,000 to 150,000 distinct CDR3 sequences, roughly 8% seen once. The sample was synovial fluid, either unsorted or a sorted T cell fraction (not recorded which). The receptor set was obtained from a male donor with ankylosing spondylitis. CDR3s include the opening cysteine and the closing phenylalanine or tryptophan. Each record gives: V gene, CDR3 length, D gene, clone size, J gene, CDR3 protein, CDR3 DNA. A D gene is named only where the DNA matches it firmly. Some rows mark clone size as missing; the rest say once, few, many or name a class of expanded clone.

V: TRBV4-1; length: 17; D: -; size: medium-sized; J: TRBJ2-1; CDR3: CASSRPIIGRVHNEQFF; DNA: TGCGCCAGCAGTCGGCCCATAATAGGGCGGGTACACAATGAGCAGTTCTTC
V: TRBV7-2; length: 15; D: -; size: many; J: TRBJ1-2; CDR3: CASSLVGGADYGYTF; DNA: TGTGCCAGCAGCTTAGTCGGGGGGGCAGACTATGGCTACACCTTC
V: TRBV11-1; length: 19; D: -; size: -; J: TRBJ2-6; CDR3: CASSFPGQSRSSGANVLTF; DNA: TGTGCCAGCAGCTTCCCTGGACAGAGCCGCTCCTCTGGGGCCAACGTCCTGACTTTC
V: TRBV7-2; length: 16; D: -; size: many; J: TRBJ2-1; CDR3: CASSFDRYRSYNEQFF; DNA: TGTGCCAGCAGCTTCGACCGGTACCGCTCCTACAATGAGCAGTTCTTC
V: TRBV28; length: 14; D: -; size: -; J: TRBJ1-3; CDR3: CASLRTFSGNTIYF; DNA: TGTGCCAGCTTGAGGACGTTCTCTGGAAACACCATATATTTT
V: TRBV6-5; length: 16; D: TRBD2; size: -; J: TRBJ2-1; CDR3: CASSSNLAAGYNEQFF; DNA: TGTGCCAGCAGTTCCAACCTAGCGGCCGGCTACAATGAGCAGTTCTTC
V: TRBV7-2; length: 13; D: TRBD1; size: -; J: TRBJ1-1; CDR3: CASSPQGASEAFF; DNA: TGTGCCAGCAGCCCTCAGGGGGCCTCTGAAGCTTTCTTT
V: TRBV11-1; length: 15; D: TRBD1; size: few; J: TRBJ2-3; CDR3: CASSRDRDQGDTQYF; DNA: TGTGCCAGCAGCCGAGACAGGGATCAAGGAGATACGCAGTATTTT
V: TRBV7-2; length: 13; D: -; size: -; J: TRBJ2-5; CDR3: CASSLRGVENQYF; DNA: TGTGCCAGCAGCCTGCGTGGGGTAGAGAACCAGTACTTC
V: TRBV5-6; length: 16; D: TRBD2; size: -; J: TRBJ2-3; CDR3: CASSTRTSAATDTQYF; DNA: TGTGCCAGCAGCACCCGGACTAGCGCCGCCACAGATACGCAGTATTTT
V: TRBV18; length: 14; D: -; size: many; J: TRBJ2-5; CDR3: CASSPWAGQETQYF; DNA: TGTGCCAGCTCACCGTGGGCGGGGCAAGAGACCCAGTACTTC
V: TRBV7-3; length: 13; D: -; size: many; J: TRBJ2-7; CDR3: CASSPVGASPQYF; DNA: TGTGCCAGCAGCCCAGTCGGCGCCTCACCCCAGTACTTC
V: TRBV28; length: 12; D: TRBD1; size: -; J: TRBJ1-1; CDR3: CASSLLGQEAFF; DNA: TGTGCCAGCAGTTTGTTGGGACAGGAAGCTTTCTTT
V: TRBV3-1; length: 12; D: -; size: few; J: TRBJ2-2; CDR3: CASSPTVGELFF; DNA: TGTGCCAGCAGCCCGACAGTGGGGGAGCTGTTTTTT
V: TRBV10-3; length: 14; D: -; size: few; J: TRBJ1-5; CDR3: CAIRDRLDNQPQHF; DNA: TGTGCCATCAGGGACAGACTAGACAATCAGCCCCAGCATTTT
V: TRBV24-1; length: 16; D: -; size: -; J: TRBJ2-2; CDR3: CATSDFSGLNTGELFF; DNA: TGTGCCACCAGTGATTTCTCGGGGTTGAACACCGGGGAGCTGTTTTTT
V: TRBV5-8; length: 14; D: -; size: -; J: TRBJ2-1; CDR3: CASSPGLPAPLWIF; DNA: TGTGCCAGCAGCCCCGGACTACCCGCCCCCCTCTGGATCTTC
V: TRBV4-3; length: 16; D: TRBD2; size: -; J: TRBJ2-3; CDR3: CASSQDRAGGTDTQYF; DNA: TGCGCCAGCAGCCAAGATCGGGCGGGAGGGACAGATACGCAGTATTTT
V: TRBV29-1; length: 12; D: -; size: few; J: TRBJ1-1; CDR3: CSGNRDGTEAFF; DNA: TGCAGCGGTAACAGGGATGGCACTGAAGCTTTCTTT
V: TRBV12-3/TRBV12-4; length: 16; D: -; size: many; J: TRBJ2-2; CDR3: CASRTTPFQDTGELFF; DNA: TGTGCCAGCAGGACGACCCCCTTTCAGGACACCGGGGAGCTGTTTTTT
V: TRBV6-6; length: 11; D: -; size: -; J: TRBJ1-2; CDR3: CAGGQTLSYTF; DNA: TGTGCCGGCGGACAGACCTTAAGCTACACCTTC
V: TRBV20-1; length: 13; D: TRBD1; size: many; J: TRBJ2-3; CDR3: CSARTGSMDTQYF; DNA: TGCAGTGCGAGGACAGGGAGCATGGATACGCAGTATTTT
V: TRBV20-1; length: 12; D: -; size: many; J: TRBJ1-2; CDR3: CSARVGTPGYTF; DNA: TGCAGTGCTAGAGTAGGGACTCCTGGCTACACCTTC
V: TRBV20-1; length: 12; D: -; size: few; J: TRBJ1-3; CDR3: CSASGAGGTIYF; DNA: TGCAGTGCTTCGGGGGCCGGAGGTACCATATATTTT
V: TRBV11-2; length: 14; D: -; size: few; J: TRBJ2-5; CDR3: CASSFGPTGETQYF; DNA: TGTGCCAGCAGCTTCGGACCAACAGGGGAGACCCAGTACTTC
V: TRBV28; length: 16; D: -; size: many; J: TRBJ1-5; CDR3: CASSAPGLSADQPQHF; DNA: TGTGCCAGCAGCGCCCCGGGACTCTCCGCCGATCAGCCCCAGCATTTT
V: TRBV9; length: 16; D: TRBD2; size: many; J: TRBJ2-1; CDR3: CASSAGAGDGYNEQFF; DNA: TGTGCCAGCAGCGCCGGAGCGGGAGACGGCTACAATGAGCAGTTCTTC
V: TRBV7-9; length: 17; D: -; size: few; J: TRBJ2-5; CDR3: CASSLARGGEIQETQYF; DNA: TGTGCCAGCAGCTTAGCGAGGGGCGGGGAGATCCAAGAGACCCAGTACTTC
V: TRBV6-1; length: 15; D: -; size: few; J: TRBJ2-1; CDR3: CASRGETVSYNEQFF; DNA: TGTGCCAGCAGGGGGGAGACGGTCTCCTACAATGAGCAGTTCTTC
V: TRBV18; length: 15; D: -; size: -; J: TRBJ2-7; CDR3: CASSPQSGHLSEQYF; DNA: TGTGCCAGCTCACCCCAGAGCGGACACCTATCCGAGCAGTACTTC
V: TRBV7-9; length: 15; D: -; size: many; J: TRBJ1-4; CDR3: CASSLAPRYNEKLFF; DNA: TGTGCCAGCAGCTTAGCTCCACGGTACAATGAAAAACTGTTTTTT
V: TRBV20-1; length: 14; D: -; size: many; J: TRBJ1-5; CDR3: CSASPREYNQPQHF; DNA: TGCAGTGCAAGCCCCAGGGAGTACAATCAGCCCCAGCATTTT
V: TRBV11-1; length: 14; D: -; size: few; J: TRBJ2-1; CDR3: CASSPGRSYNEQFF; DNA: TGTGCCAGCAGTCCCGGGCGCTCCTACAATGAGCAGTTCTTC
V: TRBV6-1; length: 16; D: -; size: many; J: TRBJ2-7; CDR3: CASTPQMTGFSYEQYF; DNA: TGTGCCAGCACTCCACAAATGACAGGATTCTCCTACGAGCAGTACTTC
V: TRBV7-2; length: 13; D: -; size: many; J: TRBJ2-1; CDR3: CASSLGVLNEQFF; DNA: TGTGCCAGCAGCTTAGGGGTGCTGAATGAGCAGTTCTTC
V: TRBV27; length: 13; D: -; size: few; J: TRBJ2-3; CDR3: CASSLRNTDTQYF; DNA: TGTGCCAGCAGTTTACGTAACACAGATACGCAGTATTTT
V: TRBV7-8; length: 15; D: TRBD1; size: -; J: TRBJ1-1; CDR3: CASSPRDRGKPEAFF; DNA: TGTGCCAGCAGCCCCCGGGACAGGGGGAAGCCTGAAGCTTTCTTT
V: TRBV20-1; length: 14; D: -; size: few; J: TRBJ2-7; CDR3: CSARSQGPGYEQYF; DNA: TGCAGTGCTAGATCCCAGGGGCCAGGCTACGAGCAGTACTTC
V: TRBV9; length: 12; D: TRBD1; size: few; J: TRBJ1-2; CDR3: CASSQRQGGYTF; DNA: TGTGCCAGCAGTCAACGACAGGGTGGCTACACCTTC
V: TRBV20-1; length: 14; D: TRBD2; size: many; J: TRBJ2-7; CDR3: CSAWGLAGYYEQYF; DNA: TGCAGTGCCTGGGGACTAGCGGGATACTACGAGCAGTACTTC
V: TRBV7-2; length: 15; D: -; size: few; J: TRBJ1-5; CDR3: CASSLSLGPHQPQHF; DNA: TGTGCCAGCAGCTTATCGTTGGGGCCCCATCAGCCCCAGCATTTT
V: TRBV10-3; length: 16; D: TRBD1; size: few; J: TRBJ1-5; CDR3: CAISAGQPYSNQPQHF; DNA: TGTGCCATCAGTGCGGGACAGCCCTATAGCAATCAGCCCCAGCATTTT
V: TRBV7-9; length: 15; D: TRBD1; size: many; J: TRBJ2-5; CDR3: CASSSPAGGEETQYF; DNA: TGTGCCAGCAGTTCCCCGGCAGGGGGCGAAGAGACCCAGTACTTC
V: TRBV5-5; length: 16; D: -; size: many; J: TRBJ1-2; CDR3: CASSSFGGLNNYGYTF; DNA: TGTGCCAGCAGCTCCTTTGGGGGGCTTAATAACTATGGCTACACCTTC
V: TRBV4-1; length: 15; D: TRBD1; size: many; J: TRBJ1-1; CDR3: CASSHVDREGTEAFF; DNA: TGCGCCAGCAGCCATGTAGACAGGGAAGGGACTGAAGCTTTCTTT
V: TRBV27; length: 15; D: -; size: few; J: TRBJ2-3; CDR3: CASSFLGFATDTQYF; DNA: TGTGCCAGCAGTTTCTTGGGCTTCGCCACAGATACGCAGTATTTT
V: TRBV28; length: 12; D: -; size: many; J: TRBJ2-5; CDR3: CASSSYQETQYF; DNA: TGTGCCAGCAGTTCGTACCAAGAGACCCAGTACTTC